The 23 T cell receptor beta chains in this list originate from one sample, sequenced in a study of T cell repertoires in cytomegalovirus infection. Their antigens are not known. TCRdb re-analysed the reads in MiXCR, keeping a single row per CDR3 protein. This sample has about 830,000 distinct CDR3 sequences, with approximately 32% found just once. The specimen comprised cultured CD8+ T cells from PBMCs, sampled from culture after CMV antigen stimulation. The receptor set was obtained from a human donor in good health (CMV status not recorded). Some clones in this sample may be carry-over from other donors' samples.

The rearrangement uses TRBV20-1 and TRBJ2-5; D is uncertain. The V gene's germline CDR1 is DFQATT and CDR2 SNEGSKA (reference sequence). V lost 2 bases, J lost 4 bases, and 20 bases lay in between. The CDR3 contains 16 residues. The CDR3: CSARLGSPSFRETQYF. CDR3 DNA sequence: TGCAGTGCTAGATTGGGGTCACCCTCCTTTCGAGAGACCCAGTACTTC.

This clonotype has more than one count but fewer than ten. J is TRBJ2-2 and V is TRBV20-1; perhaps D is TRBD1 or TRBD2 (7 bases each). The V end lost 5 bases, the J end lost 4 bases, and 17 bases lay between the germline ends. The CDR3 length is 15 residues. CDR1 and CDR2 (germline): DFQATT, SNEGSKA (reference sequence). CDR3 nucleotides: TGCAGTGCTTTCCCGGGGGGACAGCTCACCGGGGAGCTGTTTTTT. Residues: CSAFPGGQLTGELFF.

This clonotype has just a few counts. CDR3: CASSYPREGNTEAFF. CDR3 nucleotides: TGTGCCAGCAGTTACCCAAGGGAAGGGAACACTGAAGCTTTCTTT. This chain links TRBV6-6 with TRBJ1-1; D remains ambiguous. Trimming took 2 bases from V and 1 from J, leaving 11 bases between them. Germline V CDR1 and CDR2: MNHNY, SVGAGI (reference sequence). CDR3 size: 15 residues.

With regard to this clonotype: At one boundary the junction diverges from the germline segment, which might be a read error. The J gene is TRBJ2-6, the V gene TRBV6-2 or TRBV6-3; D perhaps matches TRBD1 (5 bases). The CDR3 consists of 14 residues. Germline loops: CDR1 MNHEY, CDR2 SVGEGT. In DNA form, the CDR3 reads TGTGCCAGCAGTTTTCAGTCTGGGGCCAACTTCCTGACTTTC. It codes for CASSFQSGANFLTF.

This rearrangement joins TRBV7-9 to TRBJ2-1; weak D call: TRBD1 (5 bases). This CDR3 region has 14 residues. Between the trimmed V and J ends, which lost 3 bases and 6 bases, there was a span of 12 bases. Germline CDR1 reads SEHNR; CDR2 reads FQNEAQ (reference sequence). In DNA form, the CDR3 reads TGTGCCAGCAGCTTGGTAGACAGAGGCAATGAGCAGTTCTTC. Translating gives CASSLVDRGNEQFF.

The CDR3 DNA sequence: TGTGCCAGCAGTTTATCACCACGTGTGACCCAGTACTTC. Encoded protein: CASSLSPRVTQYF. The V gene is TRBV27, the J gene TRBJ2-5; D ambiguous. The V gene lost 0 bases and the J gene lost 7 bases, with 9 bases spanning the gap. This CDR3 region has 13 residues. Germline V gene lookup returns CDR1 MNHEY and CDR2 SMNVEV (reference sequence).

Ten or more counts support this clonotype. The chain uses TRBV14 and TRBJ1-1; D is uncertain. This CDR3 has 16 residues. Looked up from germline, CDR1 is SGHDN and CDR2 is FVKESK. Trimming took 0 bases from V and 0 from J, leaving 11 bases between them. For the CDR3, the DNA is TGTGCCAGCAGCCAAGATCCGGGATCTTTGAACACTGAAGCTTTCTTT. This codes for CASSQDPGSLNTEAFF. Filled out from reference TRBV14 and TRBJ1-1, the complete variable domain reads EAGVTQFPSHSVIEKGQTVTLRCDPISGHDNLYWYRRVMGKEIKFLLHFVKESKQDESGMPNNRFLAERTGGTYSTLKVQPAELEDSGVYFCASSQDPGSLNTEAFFGQGTRLTVV.

In this sample, this clonotype turned up many times. The chain joins TRBV12-3 or TRBV12-4 to TRBJ1-5; 10 nucleotides agree with TRBD1. Germline trimming cut 6 bases from V and 4 bases from J; bases unmatched to any gene: 3. This CDR3 contains 14 residues. The CDR3 DNA reads as TGTGCCAGCAGCAGGGGACAGGGGAATCAGCCCCAGCATTTT. Amino acid sequence: CASSRGQGNQPQHF.

This clonotype has more than one count but fewer than ten. The genes are TRBV6-2 or TRBV6-3 and TRBJ1-1, with D possibly matching TRBD1 (5 bases). The CDR3 extends over 15 amino acids. V lost 6 bases and J 4 bases, leaving 18 bases between the germline ends. The germline V gene encodes CDR1 MNHEY and CDR2 SVGEGT. CDR3 DNA: TGTGCCAGCAGCCCCGAGACAGATTTACTCACTGAAGCTTTCTTT. Its protein product is CASSPETDLLTEAFF.

On this clonotype: The junction does not match germline at one end; this may be a read error. V is TRBV7-3 and J is TRBJ1-1; no firm D call. The CDR3 has 14 amino acids. Germline CDR1 SGHTA, CDR2 FQGTGA. DNA of the CDR3: TGTGCCAGCAACTTAAATACAGCCCACACTGAAGCTTTCTTT. This codes for CASNLNTAHTEAFF.

This clonotype was counted ten times or more. The CDR3 region has the DNA TGTGCCAGCAGCTTAGAGGTAGGGGTTCTGCCCTACGAGCAGTACTTC. Translation gives CASSLEVGVLPYEQYF. The gene calls are TRBV7-6 and TRBJ2-7, with D tentatively TRBD1 (5 bases). CDR3 size: 16 residues. Germline CDR1 reads SGHVS; CDR2 reads FNYEAQ. Between the trimmed V and J ends, which lost 1 base and 2 bases, there was a span of 15 bases.

The J gene is TRBJ2-3, the V gene TRBV15, with 9 nucleotides matching TRBD2. Trimming took 0 bases from V and 6 from J; bases not matched to a gene: 4. The germline V gene has CDR1 LNHNV and CDR2 YYDKDF (reference sequence). This CDR3 has 15 amino acids. CDR3 DNA: TGTGCCACCAGCAGAGAGGTTCTAGCGGGGGATACGCAGTATTTT. This sequence encodes CATSREVLAGDTQYF.

This clonotype was seen a few times. The V gene is TRBV7-2, the J gene TRBJ2-7, with unresolved D. CDR3 length equals 13 residues. Germline V lookup: CDR1 SGHTA, CDR2 FQGNSA. The V end lost 1 base, the J end lost 3 bases, and 7 bases lay between the germline ends. CDR3 amino acids: CASSLDVSYEQYV. The CDR3 DNA reads TGTGCCAGCAGCTTAGACGTCAGCTACGAGCAGTACGTC.

This clonotype has only a few counts. The chain is built from TRBV7-9 and TRBJ1-6; no clear D. V lost 3 bases and J 10 bases, leaving 7 bases between the germline ends. Germline V CDR1 and CDR2: SEHNR, FQNEAQ (reference sequence). The CDR3 extends over 12 amino acids. The CDR3 region has the DNA TGTGCCAGCAGCTTGTTCGGGTCACCCCTCCACTTT. It encodes CASSLFGSPLHF.

The chain carries TRBV7-6 and TRBJ1-3; the D is unclear. Trimming pared 5 bases from V and 4 bases from J, leaving 9 bases between. The CDR3 extends over 13 amino acids. The germline V gene has CDR1 SGHVS and CDR2 FNYEAQ. This CDR3 reads CASSDPGGNTIYF. The CDR3 nucleotides read TGTGCCAGCAGCGACCCGGGAGGAAACACCATATATTTT. The full variable domain, its missing parts supplied by reference TRBV7-6 and TRBJ1-3, is GAGVSQSPRYKVTKRGQDVALRCDPISGHVSLYWYRQALGQGPEFLTYFNYEAQQDKSGLPNDRFSAERPEGSISTLTIQRTEQRDSAMYRCASSDPGGNTIYFGEGSWLTVV.

This clonotype was seen at least ten times. V is TRBV7-8 and J is TRBJ2-5, with D tentatively TRBD1 (6 bases). V was cut by 1 base and J by 5 bases, with 20 bases left in between. Germline CDR1 is SGHVS and CDR2 is FQNEAQ. This CDR3 region has 17 residues. This CDR3 reads CASSLDQGPGQDETQYF. The CDR3 nucleotides are TGTGCCAGCAGCTTAGATCAGGGGCCCGGGCAAGACGAGACCCAGTACTTC.

This clonotype was seen at least ten times. The rearrangement links TRBV6-1 to TRBJ1-2, with D hard to call. V shed 6 bases and J shed 2 bases, with 16 bases lying between them. The CDR3 length is 15 residues. Germline V lookup: CDR1 MNHNS, CDR2 SASEGT. The DNA for the CDR3 is TGTGCCAGCAGGAACATCCACGCGGGGAACTATGGCTACACCTTC. It encodes CASRNIHAGNYGYTF.

The sample holds many counts of this clonotype. The chain has TRBV7-3 and TRBJ1-6; tentatively, D is TRBD1 (6 bases). V was clipped by 2 bases and J by 6 bases, with 11 bases between them. The germline V gene has CDR1 SGHTA and CDR2 FQGTGA. CDR3 length: 15 residues. The CDR3 loop is CASSLGSGVNSPLHF. For the CDR3, the DNA is TGTGCCAGCAGCTTAGGGTCAGGGGTTAATTCACCCCTCCACTTT.

As concerns this clonotype: A much more abundant neighbour one base away suggests this may be a read error. The chain recombines TRBV7-3 with TRBJ2-2; a possible D gene is TRBD2 (5 bases). The CDR3 loop spans 14 amino acids. Germline V CDR1 and CDR2: SGHTA, FQGTGA. The CDR3 region is CTSSGEPNTGELFF. CDR3 nucleotide sequence: TGTACCAGCAGCGGTGAGCCTAACACCGGGGAGCTGTTTTTT.

This clonotype has only a few counts. The chain is built from TRBV27 and TRBJ2-7, with TRBD1 identical over 8 bases. This CDR3 spans 14 amino acids. J gave up 6 bases and V 8 bases, and 12 bases lay outside the gene matches. CDR1 MNHEY and CDR2 SMNVEV come from the germline V gene (reference sequence). This CDR3 reads CASSPGTGVSEQYF. CDR3 coding DNA: TGTGCCAGCTCACCCGGGACAGGAGTGAGCGAGCAGTACTTC.

This clonotype was detected a few times. The V call is TRBV4-2, the J call TRBJ1-3; D gene unclear. In germline, CDR1 is LGHNA, CDR2 YNFKEQ. Trimming pared 6 bases from V and 0 bases from J, leaving 18 bases between. The CDR3 is 17 amino acids. CDR3 sequence (DNA): TGTGCCAGCAGATCTTTGACGGTCACCAACTCTGGAAACACCATATATTTT. As protein: CASRSLTVTNSGNTIYF.

This clonotype turned up a few times. The V and J genes are TRBV5-5 and TRBJ1-1; D gene uncertain. V was trimmed by 1 base and J by 8 bases, leaving 12 bases between them. Germline lookup yields CDR1 SGHKS and CDR2 YYEKEE (reference sequence). This CDR3 spans 13 amino acids. In DNA, the CDR3 is TGTGCCAGCAGCTTGCCTGGGAACCCCGAAGCTTTCTTT. This codes for CASSLPGNPEAFF. The variable domain in full, with the rest retrieved from reference TRBV5-5 and TRBJ1-1, is DAGVTQSPTHLIKTRGQQVTLRCSPISGHKSVSWYQQVLGQGPQFIFQYYEKEERGRGNFPDRFSARQFPNYSSELNVNALLLGDSALYLCASSLPGNPEAFFGQGTRLTVV.

This clonotype was found many times. The chain couples TRBV7-8 to TRBJ1-1, with D perhaps matching TRBD1 (5 bases). V lost 2 bases and J 7 bases, leaving 8 bases between the germline ends. Germline CDR1 and CDR2: SGHVS and FQNEAQ. This CDR3 is 12 amino acids long. This chain's CDR3 is CASSLMTDEAFF. In DNA, the CDR3 is TGTGCCAGCAGCTTAATGACAGATGAAGCTTTCTTT.